The 8 T cell receptor beta chains below were found in one sample sequenced in a study of blood T cell repertoires in COVID-19. Here immunoSEQ multiplex PCR was the method, and the copy in TCRdb shows in-frame clones only, minus some. The table has 200,000 to 300,000 clones, around four fifths seen once. Sequenced: peripheral blood. Source of these receptors: a man aged 45 to 65 with acute or convalescent COVID-19.

The chain links TRBV7-6 to TRBJ2-7; 11 bases match TRBD1. The CDR3 runs 16 residues. CDR1 and CDR2 (germline): SGHVS, FNYEAQ. V was pared by 2 bases and J by 3 bases, with 6 bases of the junction left unmatched. CDR3 sequence (DNA): TGTGCCAGCAGCTTAAGCTGGGGACAGGGGGGCTACGAGCAGTACTTC. This gives the protein CASSLSWGQGGYEQYF.

The chain uses TRBV20-1 and TRBJ2-5, with no clear D. CDR3 length equals 11 residues. Trimming cost V 6 bases and J 4 bases, with 9 bases left between them. The germline gives CDR1 DFQATT, CDR2 SNEGSKA (reference sequence). The DNA for the CDR3 is TGCAGTGCAAGAATCGGAGAGACCCAGTACTTC. Residues: CSARIGETQYF.

The CDR3 DNA reads as TGTGCCACCAGTGATCCTACAGGGAACTCCTACGAGCAGTACTTC. The encoded protein is CATSDPTGNSYEQYF. This chain joins TRBV24-1 and TRBJ2-7; D perhaps matches TRBD1 (6 bases). This CDR3 spans 15 amino acids. V was shortened by 3 bases and J by 0 bases, with 11 bases between the two germline ends. CDR1 and CDR2 (germline): KGHDR, SFDVKD.

V usage is TRBV24-1 and J usage is TRBJ1-2, with no clear D. V lost 0 bases and J 3 bases, leaving 7 bases between the germline ends. Germline CDR1 KGHDR, CDR2 SFDVKD. CDR3 length equals 14 residues. The CDR3 sequence: CATSDLRQDYGYTF. Here the CDR3 DNA reads TGTGCCACCAGTGATTTGCGACAAGACTATGGCTACACCTTC.

The table lists this clone with a few counts. The gene calls are TRBV6-6 and TRBJ1-6; TRBD1 agrees at 7 bases. CDR1 is MNHNY and CDR2 is SVGAGI in the germline V gene (reference sequence). V lost 8 bases, J lost 8 bases, and 15 bases stayed unmatched. The CDR3 runs to 16 residues. CDR3 protein: CASARRGGRGDSPLHF. Here the CDR3 DNA reads TGTGCCAGCGCCCGCAGAGGGGGCCGCGGGGATTCACCCCTCCACTTT.

This clone was observed a handful of times. V gene TRBV6-1 combines with J gene TRBJ1-6, with a weak D call TRBD1 (5 bases). This CDR3 is built from 14 residues. Germline V gene data show CDR1 as MNHNS and CDR2 as SASEGT. V was cut by 1 base and J by 10 bases, with 11 bases left in between. Here the CDR3 DNA reads TGTGCCAGCAGTGAAGGGCAGGGAAAGTCACCCCTCCACTTT. Encoded protein: CASSEGQGKSPLHF.

The rearrangement links TRBV19 to TRBJ1-6; a possible D gene is TRBD1 (6 bases). Trimming pared 6 bases from V and 9 bases from J, leaving 9 bases between. This CDR3 has 12 amino acids. Germline V gene lookup returns CDR1 LNHDA and CDR2 SQIVND (reference sequence). The CDR3, as DNA: TGTGCCAGTAGGGACAGCTTTTCACCCCTCCACTTT. Its translation is CASRDSFSPLHF.

This chain connects TRBV6-5 to TRBJ1-1; 7 bases align to TRBD1. The CDR3 totals 15 residues. The J segment lost 6 bases and the V segment lost 3 bases, leaving 10 bases of the junction unmatched. CDR1 is MNHEY, CDR2 SVGAGI, per germline. CDR3 loop: CASSYATGISAEAFF. The CDR3 DNA follows: TGTGCCAGCAGTTATGCGACAGGGATATCCGCTGAAGCTTTCTTT.